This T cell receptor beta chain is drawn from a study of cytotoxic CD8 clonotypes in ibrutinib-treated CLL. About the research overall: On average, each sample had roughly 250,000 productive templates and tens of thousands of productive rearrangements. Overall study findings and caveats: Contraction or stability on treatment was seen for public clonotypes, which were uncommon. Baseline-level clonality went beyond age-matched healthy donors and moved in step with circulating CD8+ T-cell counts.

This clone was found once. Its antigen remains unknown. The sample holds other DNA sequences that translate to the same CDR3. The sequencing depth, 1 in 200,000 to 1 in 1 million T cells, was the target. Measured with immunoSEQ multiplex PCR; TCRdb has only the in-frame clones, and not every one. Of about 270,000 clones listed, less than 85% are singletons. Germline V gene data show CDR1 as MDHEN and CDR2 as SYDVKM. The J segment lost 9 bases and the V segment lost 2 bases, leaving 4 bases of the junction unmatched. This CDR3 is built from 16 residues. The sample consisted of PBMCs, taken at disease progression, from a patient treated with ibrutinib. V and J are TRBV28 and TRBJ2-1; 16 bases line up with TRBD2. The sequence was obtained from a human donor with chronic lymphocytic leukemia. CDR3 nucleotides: TGTGCCAGCAGTTTACTGGGACTAGCGGGAGGGGGTGAGCAGTTCTTC. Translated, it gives CASSLLGLAGGGEQFF.